These 14 T cell receptor beta chains were sequenced from one sample in a study of T cells in localized non-small cell lung cancer. Only in-frame clones appear in the TCRdb table, and some are missing; sequencing was by immunoSEQ multiplex PCR. The table shows roughly 17,000 clones, with roughly 89% occurring only once. This sample comprised peripheral blood, obtained before any cancer treatment. These receptors all stem from a male donor at least 60 years old with stage II squamous cell lung carcinoma.

This clone was seen a single time. CDR3 protein: CASSAGTHYGYTF. In DNA form, the CDR3 reads TGCGCCAGCAGCGCCGGGACCCACTATGGCTACACCTTC. The rearrangement uses TRBV5-1 and TRBJ1-2; the D gene is possibly TRBD1 (5 bases). Germline CDR1 reads SGHRS; CDR2 reads YFSETQ. Trimming took 4 bases from V and 3 from J, leaving 10 bases between them. The CDR3 is 13 residues long. Together with reference TRBV5-1 and TRBJ1-2, the CDR3 gives the full variable domain: KAGVTQTPRYLIKTRGQQVTLSCSPISGHRSVSWYQQTPGQGLQFLFEYFSETQRNKGNFPGRFSGRQFSNSRSEMNVSTLELGDSALYLCASSAGTHYGYTFGSGTRLTVV.

The V gene is TRBV7-6, the J gene TRBJ1-4; tentatively, D is TRBD1 (5 bases). The V end lost 0 bases, the J end lost 6 bases, and 14 bases lay between the germline ends. Germline V gives CDR1 SGHVS, CDR2 FNYEAQ. The CDR3 consists of 16 residues. The CDR3 is CASSLAVRGEDEKLFF. CDR3 sequence (DNA): TGTGCCAGCAGCTTAGCCGTTCGAGGGGAGGATGAAAAACTGTTTTTT.

The J gene is TRBJ2-6, the V gene TRBV15; 10 bases line up with TRBD1. The CDR3 spans 18 residues. Losses at the gene ends were 2 bases for V and 0 bases for J; bases not matched to a gene: 4. Germline-derived CDR1 and CDR2 are LNHNV and YYDKDF (reference sequence). CDR3 region: CATSRTGTGASGANVLTF. The CDR3 bases are TGTGCCACCAGCAGAACCGGGACAGGGGCCTCTGGGGCCAACGTCCTGACTTTC. The variable domain in full, completed from reference TRBV15 and TRBJ2-6, reads DAMVIQNPRYQVTQFGKPVTLSCSQTLNHNVMYWYQQKSSQAPKLLFHYYDKDFNNEADTPDNFQSRRPNTSFCFLDIRSPGLGDTAMYLCATSRTGTGASGANVLTFGAGSRLTVL.

DNA for the CDR3: TGTGCCAGCAGTCTACAGTTTGAAGCTTTCTTT. The encoded protein is CASSLQFEAFF. The V and J genes are TRBV28 and TRBJ1-1; D call uncertain. CDR1 MDHEN and CDR2 SYDVKM come from the germline V gene. V lost 5 bases and J 7 bases, leaving 8 bases between the germline ends. CDR3 length: 11 residues.

The chain joins TRBV28 to TRBJ2-6; D is perhaps TRBD1 (6 bases). CDR1 is MDHEN, CDR2 SYDVKM, per germline. The CDR3 loop spans 18 amino acids. V lost 5 bases to trimming and J lost 0 bases, with 17 bases between them. CDR3 sequence reads: CASSTLGQPVSGANVLTF. The CDR3 DNA is TGTGCCAGCAGTACCCTAGGACAGCCTGTCTCTGGGGCCAACGTCCTGACTTTC.

The V gene is TRBV5-1, the J gene TRBJ1-1, with D uncertain. Trimming removed 4 bases from V and 0 bases from J, with 13 bases in between. This CDR3 spans 15 amino acids. Germline assignment: CDR1 SGHRS and CDR2 YFSETQ. The CDR3 bases are TGCGCCAGCAGCGCAGGCGCCGTCATGAACACTGAAGCTTTCTTT. As protein: CASSAGAVMNTEAFF.

V usage is TRBV4-2 and J usage is TRBJ1-3; D possibly corresponds to TRBD1 (5 bases). V lost 0 bases and J 2 bases, leaving 11 bases between the germline ends. The CDR3 has 16 amino acids. Looked up from germline, CDR1 is LGHNA and CDR2 is YNFKEQ. The CDR3: CASSQDRGLPGNTIYF. DNA of the CDR3: TGTGCCAGCAGCCAAGATAGGGGCTTACCTGGAAACACCATATATTTT.

V and J are TRBV27 and TRBJ2-2; unclear D gene. The CDR3 has 12 residues. Between the trimmed V and J ends, which lost 2 bases and 5 bases, there was a span of 3 bases. Germline V gene lookup returns CDR1 MNHEY and CDR2 SMNVEV (reference sequence). CDR3 DNA: TGTGCCAGCAGTTTACAGACCGGGGAGCTGTTTTTT. Its protein is CASSLQTGELFF.

The chain carries TRBV11-2 and TRBJ2-7, with 7 bases fitting TRBD1. This CDR3 has 16 amino acids. The J segment lost 7 bases and the V segment lost 4 bases, leaving 16 bases of the junction unmatched. Germline CDR1 reads SGHAT; CDR2 reads FQNNGV. CDR3 amino acids: CASSSQGDSPLREQYF. CDR3 DNA sequence: TGTGCCAGCAGCTCTCAGGGGGATTCCCCACTACGGGAGCAGTACTTC.

The V call is TRBV6-5, the J call TRBJ1-1; no firm D call. Per the germline V gene, CDR1 is MNHEY and CDR2 is SVGAGI. This CDR3 is 14 amino acids long. V was shortened by 3 bases and J by 5 bases, with 13 bases between the two germline ends. CDR3 in amino acids: CASSYNVDWTEAFF. The DNA of the CDR3 is TGTGCCAGCAGTTATAACGTGGATTGGACTGAAGCTTTCTTT.

V is TRBV5-6 and J is TRBJ2-7, with D perhaps TRBD2 (6 bases). V was pared by 3 bases and J by 0 bases, with 7 bases between. Per germline, CDR1 SGHDT and CDR2 YYEEEE. CDR3 size: 13 residues. CDR3 in DNA: TGTGCCAGCAGCTACGGGAGCTCCTACGAGCAGTACTTC. This sequence encodes CASSYGSSYEQYF. The whole variable domain, filled in from reference TRBV5-6 and TRBJ2-7, reads DAGVTQSPTHLIKTRGQQVTLRCSPKSGHDTVSWYQQALGQGPQFIFQYYEEEERQRGNFPDRFSGHQFPNYSSELNVNALLLGDSALYLCASSYGSSYEQYFGPGTRLTVT.

J is TRBJ2-1 and V is TRBV20-1; no reliable D call. This CDR3 has 10 residues. V was pared by 3 bases and J by 9 bases, with 6 bases between. CDR1 is DFQATT and CDR2 is SNEGSKA in the germline V gene (reference sequence). CDR3 coding DNA: TGCAGTGCTAGGGGCTCTGAGCAGTTCTTC. This sequence encodes CSARGSEQFF.

The chain combines TRBV27 with TRBJ2-3; no clear D. V lost 3 bases to trimming and J lost 6 bases, with 25 bases between them. The germline CDR1 and CDR2 sequences are MNHEY and SMNVEV (reference sequence). CDR3 length: 18 residues. For the CDR3, the DNA is TGTGCCAGCAGTTTGGAGTTTTTGGGAAAGACCCAAGCGGATACGCAGTATTTT. Residues: CASSLEFLGKTQADTQYF.

V gene TRBV28 combines with J gene TRBJ1-2; D gene unclear. The V end was cut by 1 base, the J end by 2 bases, with 14 bases between. The CDR3 sequence is 16 residues long. Looked up from germline, CDR1 is MDHEN and CDR2 is SYDVKM. The CDR3 reads CASSLFISGPNYGYTF. Here the CDR3 DNA reads TGTGCCAGCAGTTTATTTATTTCCGGGCCAAACTATGGCTACACCTTC.